These 27 T cell receptor beta chains came from one sample sequenced in a study of shared clonotypes between healthy human individuals. This table comes from immunoSEQ multiplex PCR, and its TCRdb copy is limited to in-frame clones, with some not included. The sample holds a few million clones, roughly nine tenths seen once. Specimen: naive CD4+ T cells sorted from blood. Subset described: CD45RA+ positively selected. All receptors come from a man younger than 35 in good health.

The gene calls are TRBV2 and TRBJ2-5; possibly TRBD2 for D (5 bases). Trimming removed 1 base at V and 5 bases at J, with 14 bases between. The CDR3 totals 15 residues. The V gene's germline CDR1 is SNHLY and CDR2 FYNNEI. CDR3 bases: TGTGCCAGCAGTGAAGTCCGCCCCTCGGGGGAGACCCAGTACTTC. It is translated as CASSEVRPSGETQYF. Filled out from reference TRBV2 and TRBJ2-5, the complete variable domain reads EPEVTQTPSHQVTQMGQEVILRCVPISNHLYFYWYRQILGQKVEFLVSFYNNEISEKSEIFDDQFSVERPDGSNFTLKIRSTKLEDSAMYFCASSEVRPSGETQYFGPGTRLLVL.

In regard to this clone: At the DNA level, this CDR3 is encoded by other sequences in the same sample as well. The J gene is TRBJ1-2, the V gene TRBV6-1, with TRBD1 matching over 7 bases. CDR3 size: 13 residues. Germline assignment: CDR1 MNHNS and CDR2 SASEGT. The V segment lost 6 bases and the J segment 3 bases; nucleotides outside the gene matches: 4. The CDR3 region has the DNA TGTGCCAGCAGCCCCACAGGGGACTATGGCTACACCTTC. Its translation is CASSPTGDYGYTF.

This clone was counted between two and nine times. The chain uses TRBV30 and TRBJ1-1; D may be TRBD1 (5 bases). Trimming removed 1 base at V and 2 bases at J, with 11 bases between. The CDR3 loop spans 14 amino acids. In germline, CDR1 is GTSNPN, CDR2 SVGIG (reference sequence). In DNA, the CDR3 is TGTGCCTGGAGTGCCCTGAGGGGAAACACTGAAGCTTTCTTT. This gives the protein CAWSALRGNTEAFF.

The chain combines TRBV5-1 with TRBJ1-1; no clear D. Germline-derived CDR1 and CDR2 are SGHRS and YFSETQ. CDR3 size: 14 residues. V shed 4 bases and J shed 0 bases, with 10 bases lying between them. The CDR3 protein is CASSQTTMNTEAFF. CDR3 in DNA: TGCGCCAGCAGCCAAACGACCATGAACACTGAAGCTTTCTTT.

The chain joins TRBV6-1 to TRBJ1-5; 8 nucleotides line up with TRBD1. The CDR3 length is 14 residues. The J segment lost 6 bases and the V segment lost 8 bases, leaving 9 bases of the junction unmatched. The V gene's germline CDR1 is MNHNS and CDR2 SASEGT. The CDR3 coding sequence is TGTGCCAGCGGCTCCAGGGGGCTTAGTCAGCCCCAGCATTTT. It translates to CASGSRGLSQPQHF.

The chain combines TRBV2 with TRBJ2-1, with TRBD2 as a possible D gene (5 bases). Germline V gene sequence: CDR1 SNHLY, CDR2 FYNNEI. The V and J ends lost 6 bases and 5 bases respectively, with 17 bases between them. This CDR3 spans 15 amino acids. The CDR3 DNA sequence: TGTGCCAGCAGGGTATGGGAGCGCCGCAACAATGAGCAGTTCTTC. Amino acids: CASRVWERRNNEQFF.

The chain couples TRBV10-3 to TRBJ1-2; tentatively, D is TRBD1 (6 bases). V gave up 2 bases and J gave up 4 bases, with 11 bases separating them. Germline V gene sequence: CDR1 ENHRY, CDR2 SYGVKD. The CDR3 totals 14 residues. The CDR3 nucleotides read TGTGCCATCAGTGAGGGGGGGCTTTTCTATGGCTACACCTTC. It specifies CAISEGGLFYGYTF.

This rearrangement joins TRBV5-1 to TRBJ2-7; the D is unclear. The CDR3 is 15 amino acids. V lost 3 bases to trimming and J lost 3 bases, with 16 bases between them. The germline V gene has CDR1 SGHRS and CDR2 YFSETQ. CDR3 in amino acids: CASSYGTAGYYEQYF. The CDR3 DNA follows: TGCGCCAGCAGCTATGGCACGGCAGGATACTACGAGCAGTACTTC.

The sample holds one count of this clone. This chain joins TRBV6-6 and TRBJ2-7, with TRBD1 matching 7 bases. V was clipped by 0 bases and J by 5 bases; unmatched bases: 7. The CDR3 consists of 15 residues. Germline V gives CDR1 MNHNY, CDR2 SVGAGI (reference sequence). The CDR3, as DNA: TGTGCCAGCAGTTACTCGACAGGGAAGATCGACGAGCAGTACTTC. Its translation: CASSYSTGKIDEQYF.

Regarding this clone: Other DNA sequences in the same sample also yield this CDR3. V gene TRBV18 combines with J gene TRBJ1-4; 7 nucleotides match TRBD1. CDR3 length: 14 residues. J was trimmed by 4 bases and V by 3 bases; bases with no gene match: 2. Germline loops: CDR1 KGHSH, CDR2 LQKENI. Written as DNA, the CDR3 is TGTGCCAGCTCACCCGGGACAGATAATGAAAAACTGTTTTTT. This gives the protein CASSPGTDNEKLFF.

The CDR3 protein is CASSFQGNEQFF. For the CDR3, the DNA is TGTGCCAGCAGCTTTCAGGGCAATGAGCAGTTCTTC. The chain uses TRBV7-3 and TRBJ2-1; possibly TRBD1 for D (5 bases). Between the trimmed V and J ends, which lost 3 bases and 6 bases, there was a span of 6 bases. Germline V gene sequence: CDR1 SGHTA, CDR2 FQGTGA. The CDR3 has 12 amino acids.

The rearrangement uses TRBV5-5 and TRBJ2-7; 7 positions agree with TRBD2. The CDR3 consists of 14 residues. V was clipped by 3 bases and J by 3 bases; unmatched bases: 6. Germline V gene sequence: CDR1 SGHKS, CDR2 YYEKEE (reference sequence). Here the CDR3 reads CASSYRLASYEQYF. The CDR3 coding sequence is TGTGCCAGCAGCTATAGACTAGCCAGCTACGAGCAGTACTTC.

The J gene is TRBJ1-2, the V gene TRBV5-6, with D maybe TRBD1 (5 bases). V was shortened by 4 bases and J by 8 bases, with 12 bases between the two germline ends. This CDR3 has 12 residues. Germline lookup yields CDR1 SGHDT and CDR2 YYEEEE. CDR3 protein: CASSKGSAGYTF. For the CDR3, the DNA is TGTGCCAGCAGCAAGGGGTCCGCCGGCTACACCTTC.

This rearrangement joins TRBV5-4 to TRBJ2-7; D remains unclear. CDR3 size: 14 residues. Germline V lookup: CDR1 SGHNT, CDR2 YYREEE (reference sequence). The germline V and J ends were trimmed by 2 bases and 0 bases, with 9 bases remaining between them. The CDR3 DNA sequence: TGTGCCAGCAGCTTCAAGAGAAGCTCCTACGAGCAGTACTTC. Translated, it gives CASSFKRSSYEQYF.

This clone has just a few counts. This chain joins TRBV4-1 and TRBJ2-1, with TRBD2 as a possible D gene (5 bases). Trimming cost V 4 bases and J 5 bases, with 18 bases left between them. The CDR3 totals 16 residues. Germline values: CDR1 MGHRA, CDR2 YSYEKL. CDR3 loop: CASSLFGRGEHNEQFF. The CDR3 DNA reads TGCGCCAGCAGCCTTTTCGGACGGGGTGAGCACAATGAGCAGTTCTTC.

This chain joins TRBV30 and TRBJ2-1; 9 bases match TRBD2. Per germline, CDR1 GTSNPN and CDR2 SVGIG (reference sequence). V was pared by 4 bases and J by 5 bases, with 9 bases of the junction left unmatched. This CDR3 has 15 amino acids. In DNA form, the CDR3 reads TGTGCCTGGACCCGACGGGCTAGCGGGGACAATGAGCAGTTCTTC. Its protein product is CAWTRRASGDNEQFF.

The genes are TRBV5-1 and TRBJ2-7; D may be TRBD1 or TRBD2 (5 bases each). CDR1 and CDR2 (germline): SGHRS, YFSETQ. V dropped 4 bases and J dropped 4 bases, with 12 bases sitting between them. CDR3 length: 13 residues. The CDR3 loop is CASSPGRPYEQYF. CDR3 nucleotides: TGCGCCAGCAGCCCGGGACGTCCTTACGAGCAGTACTTC.

The gene calls are TRBV5-1 and TRBJ2-7; 9 bases map to TRBD2. The CDR3 loop spans 16 amino acids. V shed 2 bases, J shed 5 bases, and the junction held 11 bases outside the gene matches. The germline V gene encodes CDR1 SGHRS and CDR2 YFSETQ. The CDR3, as DNA: TGCGCCAGCAGCTTAGGTGTGGGACTAGCTCTCAACGAGCAGTACTTC. Translating it yields CASSLGVGLALNEQYF.

The genes are TRBV6-1 and TRBJ2-5; 16 bases map to TRBD2. The CDR3 is 14 amino acids. V gave up 7 bases and J gave up 5 bases; unmatched junction bases: 1. Per the germline V gene, CDR1 is MNHNS and CDR2 is SASEGT. The DNA for the CDR3 is TGTGCCAGCACGGGACTAGCGGGGGGGGAGACCCAGTACTTC. It translates to CASTGLAGGETQYF.

V usage is TRBV6-5 and J usage is TRBJ1-3; TRBD1 aligns across 11 bases. This CDR3 comprises 15 residues. The V segment lost 6 bases and the J segment 5 bases; nucleotides outside the gene matches: 6. CDR1 and CDR2 from the germline V gene are MNHEY and SVGAGI. The chain's CDR3 is CASSQGTGGRNTIYF. The CDR3, as DNA: TGTGCCAGCAGCCAAGGGACAGGGGGAAGAAACACCATATATTTT.

The chain couples TRBV5-4 to TRBJ2-1, with 12 positions matching TRBD2. Germline values: CDR1 SGHNT, CDR2 YYREEE (reference sequence). The CDR3 sequence is 17 residues long. The V segment lost 1 base and the J segment 7 bases; nucleotides outside the gene matches: 9. Here the CDR3 reads CASSLRLAGGLKNEQFF. CDR3 sequence (DNA): TGTGCCAGCAGCTTGCGGCTAGCGGGAGGGCTTAAAAATGAGCAGTTCTTC.

This clone has just one count. V is TRBV18 and J is TRBJ2-1; perhaps TRBD2 as D (5 bases). The CDR3 consists of 15 residues. V shed 2 bases and J shed 0 bases, with 8 bases lying between them. Germline V gene lookup returns CDR1 KGHSH and CDR2 LQKENI. The CDR3 loop is CASSPERRSYNEQFF. For the CDR3, the DNA is TGTGCCAGCTCACCAGAGCGGCGCTCCTACAATGAGCAGTTCTTC.

V and J are TRBV23-1 and TRBJ1-6; 8 bases are a match to TRBD1. TRBV23-1 is given ORF status, its function remaining uncertain. The CDR3 contains 24 residues. J gave up 2 bases and V 1 base, and 25 bases lay outside the gene matches. The CDR3 here is CASSQYPGQEKHGGINPYNSPLHF. The CDR3 region has the DNA TGCGCCAGCAGTCAATACCCGGGACAGGAGAAACACGGCGGGATAAACCCCTATAATTCACCCCTCCACTTT.

The V gene is TRBV2, the J gene TRBJ2-5; perhaps TRBD1 as D (5 bases). The CDR3 sequence is 18 residues long. Germline V gives CDR1 SNHLY, CDR2 FYNNEI. V was pared by 4 bases and J by 2 bases, with 23 bases between. The CDR3 sequence is CASSVQSGHHVAQETQYF. The CDR3, as DNA: TGTGCCAGCAGTGTACAATCAGGACACCACGTCGCACAAGAGACCCAGTACTTC.

The chain links TRBV30 to TRBJ2-5, with D possibly TRBD2 on 5 matching bases. This CDR3 contains 13 residues. V lost 8 bases and J lost 1, with 14 bases in between. The germline V gene has CDR1 GTSNPN and CDR2 SVGIG (reference sequence). The CDR3 loop is CATRVGVQETQYF. CDR3 DNA sequence: TGTGCCACCCGGGTGGGAGTCCAAGAGACCCAGTACTTC.

J is TRBJ1-5 and V is TRBV30; 8 nucleotides agree with TRBD1. CDR1 GTSNPN and CDR2 SVGIG come from the germline V gene (reference sequence). Trimming at V came to 1 base and at J to 0 bases, leaving 8 bases not matched to a gene. This CDR3 comprises 17 residues. CDR3 region: CAWSGGQAEYSNQPQHF. The DNA for the CDR3 is TGTGCCTGGAGTGGGGGACAGGCCGAGTATAGCAATCAGCCCCAGCATTTT.

CDR3 nucleotides: TGTGCCAGTACACCCCTTAGCTCCTACAATGAGCAGTTCTTC. This translates into CASTPLSSYNEQFF. This chain uses TRBV28 with TRBJ2-1; unclear D gene. The germline CDR1 and CDR2 sequences are MDHEN and SYDVKM. CDR3 length equals 14 residues. Between the trimmed V and J ends, which lost 9 bases and 0 bases, there was a span of 12 bases.